The 29 T cell receptor beta chains reported below all come from one sample, sequenced in a study of response to subunit inactivated influenza vaccine. TCRdb redid the calling of the RT-PCR reads with MiXCR, one entry per CDR3 protein. The sample yields 630,000 or so distinct CDR3 sequences, approximately 14% seen once. The source material was PBMCs from blood, sampled approximately 12 days after vaccination. These receptors were taken from a man in his fifties who received an inactivated influenza vaccine.

The V call is TRBV20-1, the J call TRBJ1-1, with TRBD1 as a possible D gene (6 bases). Trimming shortened V by 3 bases and J by 3 bases, and 14 bases separated the two germline ends. The germline V gene encodes CDR1 DFQATT and CDR2 SNEGSKA (reference sequence). The CDR3 contains 14 residues. CDR3 sequence reads: CSARTQGLDTEAFF. The CDR3 DNA reads TGCAGTGCTAGGACACAGGGTTTGGACACTGAAGCTTTCTTT.

This sequence joins TRBV20-1 and TRBJ2-7; D might be TRBD1 (6 bases). Trimming left V 6 bases short and J 6 bases short, with 18 bases between. CDR1 is DFQATT and CDR2 is SNEGSKA in the germline V gene (reference sequence). The CDR3 covers 13 residues. The CDR3 is CSASRRDIGEQYF. As DNA, the CDR3 is TGCAGTGCCAGCCGCCGGGACATTGGCGAGCAGTACTTC.

The rearrangement joins TRBV19 to TRBJ2-2, with TRBD2 identical over 7 bases. V shed 5 bases and J 6 bases; nucleotides not matched to a gene: 9. The CDR3 consists of 15 residues. CDR1 is LNHDA, CDR2 SQIVND, per germline (reference sequence). CDR3 protein: CASSRTRRVAGELFF. The DNA for the CDR3 is TGTGCCAGTAGTCGGACTAGGCGAGTCGCCGGGGAGCTGTTTTTT.

In its sample, this clonotype was seen a few times. This sequence joins TRBV20-1 and TRBJ2-3, with D possibly matching TRBD1 (7 bases). Trimming removed 3 bases at V and 0 bases at J, with 10 bases between. This CDR3 is 14 amino acids long. In germline, CDR1 is DFQATT, CDR2 SNEGSKA (reference sequence). The CDR3 sequence is CSAREGASTDTQYF. The CDR3 DNA sequence: TGCAGTGCTAGGGAGGGGGCTAGCACAGATACGCAGTATTTT.

This clonotype was counted ten times or more. J is TRBJ2-1 and V is TRBV10-3; D may be TRBD1 (5 bases). The V end was cut by 3 bases, the J end by 6 bases, with 12 bases between. Germline lookup yields CDR1 ENHRY and CDR2 SYGVKD. This CDR3 spans 14 amino acids. The CDR3 loop is CAISETQTVNEQFF. CDR3 bases: TGTGCCATCAGTGAAACCCAGACAGTCAATGAGCAGTTCTTC.

The chain has TRBV27 and TRBJ2-2; the match to TRBD2 covers 8 bases. Trimming took 8 bases from V and 9 from J; bases not matched to a gene: 8. This CDR3 comprises 13 residues. Germline V gives CDR1 MNHEY, CDR2 SMNVEV (reference sequence). The CDR3 loop is CASRRGGTWELFF. The CDR3 DNA is TGTGCCAGCCGCCGGGGGGGTACTTGGGAGCTGTTTTTT.

The chain joins TRBV14 to TRBJ2-5; maybe TRBD1 (6 bases). V lost 3 bases and J lost 2, with 10 bases in between. CDR3 length equals 14 residues. Germline CDR1 is SGHDN and CDR2 is FVKESK. The CDR3 sequence: CASSQVDRQETQYF. In DNA form, the CDR3 reads TGTGCCAGCAGCCAGGTGGACAGACAAGAGACCCAGTACTTC.

The chain links TRBV29-1 to TRBJ2-5, with TRBD1 identical over 10 bases. From germline, CDR1 is SQVTM and CDR2 ANQGSEA. There are 15 residues in the CDR3. V gave up 4 bases and J gave up 3 bases; unmatched junction bases: 8. CDR3 amino acids: CSVGPLDRGEETQYF. In DNA, the CDR3 is TGCAGCGTTGGCCCTCTGGACAGGGGGGAAGAGACCCAGTACTTC.

This clonotype was seen repeatedly, ten times or more. J is TRBJ1-6 and V is TRBV9; D might be TRBD1 (5 bases). The germline gives CDR1 SGDLS, CDR2 YYNGEE. V was shortened by 2 bases and J by 6 bases, with 9 bases between the two germline ends. The CDR3 totals 14 residues. The CDR3 sequence is CASSVQGSNSPLHF. CDR3 sequence (DNA): TGTGCCAGCAGCGTCCAGGGATCTAATTCACCCCTCCACTTT.

The chain uses TRBV11-2 and TRBJ2-7; D is perhaps TRBD2 (6 bases). This CDR3 is built from 17 residues. Germline loops: CDR1 SGHAT, CDR2 FQNNGV. Trimming removed 1 base at V and 7 bases at J, with 23 bases between. The CDR3 spells CASSLVPRGAVVSEQYF. The DNA of the CDR3 is TGTGCCAGCAGCTTAGTTCCTCGCGGGGCCGTCGTTTCGGAGCAGTACTTC. Full variable domain (outside the CDR3, taken from reference TRBV11-2 and TRBJ2-7): EAGVAQSPRYKIIEKRQSVAFWCNPISGHATLYWYQQILGQGPKLLIQFQNNGVVDDSQLPKDRFSAERLKGVDSTLKIQPAKLEDSAVYLCASSLVPRGAVVSEQYFGPGTRLTVT.

This clonotype was seen only a few times. V is TRBV12-3 or TRBV12-4 and J is TRBJ2-5, with TRBD2 matching over 7 bases. The CDR3 is 18 amino acids. Trimming at V came to 3 bases and at J to 2 bases, leaving 15 bases not matched to a gene. In DNA, the CDR3 is TGTGCCAGCAGTTTTGGGTTTCGGTGGGGGGGAGGACAAGAGACCCAGTACTTC. It translates to CASSFGFRWGGGQETQYF.

This clonotype was counted between two and nine times. The chain combines TRBV20-1 with TRBJ1-5; tentatively, D is TRBD1 (5 bases). The CDR3 totals 13 residues. Trimming took off 6 bases at V and 5 bases at J, with 14 bases between the two ends. CDR1 and CDR2 from the germline V gene are DFQATT and SNEGSKA (reference sequence). The CDR3 sequence: CSALKGVHQPQHF. DNA for the CDR3: TGCAGTGCCCTAAAAGGGGTCCATCAGCCCCAGCATTTT.

This clonotype was seen only a few times. This chain links TRBV10-3 with TRBJ2-1; 9 bases map to TRBD1. Germline CDR1 reads ENHRY; CDR2 reads SYGVKD. With V trimmed by 6 bases and J by 5 bases, 8 bases remained unmatched. The CDR3 consists of 15 residues. The CDR3: CAISPGQGIHNEQFF. The CDR3 DNA reads as TGTGCCATCAGCCCGGGACAGGGTATCCACAATGAGCAGTTCTTC.

This clonotype was seen a handful of times. The chain recombines TRBV11-2 with TRBJ2-5; 8 bases align to TRBD2. The CDR3 contains 18 residues. Trimming at V came to 2 bases and at J to 5 bases, leaving 16 bases not matched to a gene. CDR1 is SGHAT, CDR2 FQNNGV, per germline. The CDR3: CASSLHRGTRRGRETQYF. CDR3 coding DNA: TGTGCCAGCAGCTTACACCGAGGGACTAGAAGGGGACGGGAGACCCAGTACTTC. Looking up the rest from reference TRBV11-2 and TRBJ2-5 gives the full variable domain: EAGVAQSPRYKIIEKRQSVAFWCNPISGHATLYWYQQILGQGPKLLIQFQNNGVVDDSQLPKDRFSAERLKGVDSTLKIQPAKLEDSAVYLCASSLHRGTRRGRETQYFGPGTRLLVL.

Only a few counts were recorded for this clonotype. The rearrangement joins TRBV20-1 to TRBJ2-2; 7 nucleotides align to TRBD2. The CDR3 loop spans 12 amino acids. The germline CDR1 and CDR2 sequences are DFQATT and SNEGSKA (reference sequence). V shed 3 bases, J shed 7 bases, and the junction held 2 bases outside the gene matches. CDR3 sequence (DNA): TGCAGTGCTAGTCGGGGGGACGGGGAGCTGTTTTTT. Amino acids: CSASRGDGELFF.

The chain has TRBV3-1 and TRBJ2-1, with 8 positions matching TRBD1. The CDR3 extends over 13 amino acids. Germline V lookup: CDR1 LGHDT, CDR2 YNNKEL (reference sequence). With V trimmed by 3 bases and J by 8 bases, 3 bases remained unmatched. The CDR3: CASSHEDRDEQFF. CDR3 bases: TGTGCCAGCAGCCACGAGGACAGGGATGAGCAGTTCTTC.

The chain couples TRBV4-3 to TRBJ2-7; no reliable D call. The length of the CDR3 is 15 residues. The V gene's germline CDR1 is LGHNA and CDR2 YSLEER. Trimming cost V 1 base and J 1 base, with 11 bases left between them. CDR3 in DNA: TGCGCCAGCAGCCAAGGTTTGACACGGTCCTACGAGCAGTACTTC. This sequence encodes CASSQGLTRSYEQYF.

This clonotype showed up many times. The rearrangement joins TRBV15 to TRBJ1-6, with D hard to call. With 6 bases removed from V and 7 bases from J, the gap between germline ends came to 7 bases. CDR1 is LNHNV, CDR2 YYDKDF, per germline (reference sequence). The CDR3 totals 12 residues. The CDR3 loop reads CATSTENSPLHF. CDR3 nucleotide sequence: TGTGCCACCAGTACCGAGAATTCACCCCTCCACTTT.

There are a few counts of this clonotype. This chain links TRBV27 with TRBJ2-7, with D possibly matching TRBD2 (6 bases). The length of the CDR3 is 14 residues. Germline V gives CDR1 MNHEY, CDR2 SMNVEV (reference sequence). V dropped 4 bases and J dropped 3 bases, with 13 bases sitting between them. CDR3 coding DNA: TGTGCCAGCAGTTGGGGGAGTAGCGGCTACGAGCAGTACTTC. Protein product: CASSWGSSGYEQYF.

The V gene is TRBV6-6, the J gene TRBJ2-7, with D unresolved. The length of the CDR3 is 13 residues. The germline V and J ends were trimmed by 10 bases and 4 bases, with 17 bases remaining between them. CDR1 MNHNY and CDR2 SVGAGI come from the germline V gene (reference sequence). The CDR3 loop reads CATSDSHPYEQYF. DNA of the CDR3: TGTGCCACCTCTGACTCACACCCATACGAGCAGTACTTC.

DNA of the CDR3: TGTGCCTGGAGTGTATTTGGCGCAGAGACCCAGTACTTC. Protein: CAWSVFGAETQYF. The chain links TRBV30 to TRBJ2-5, with D hard to call. V lost 0 bases, J lost 4 bases, and 9 bases lay in between. Germline CDR1 reads GTSNPN; CDR2 reads SVGIG (reference sequence). The CDR3 is 13 amino acids.

This clonotype was seen only a few times. V gene TRBV4-3 combines with J gene TRBJ2-1; D call uncertain. V was shortened by 0 bases and J by 5 bases, with 5 bases between the two germline ends. The CDR3 has 13 residues. Germline CDR1 reads LGHNA; CDR2 reads YSLEER. CDR3: CASSQDGDNEQFF. Here the CDR3 DNA reads TGCGCCAGCAGCCAAGACGGAGACAATGAGCAGTTCTTC.

This clonotype was detected only a few times. The chain combines TRBV4-1 with TRBJ2-5; TRBD2 might be the D (5 bases). This CDR3 region has 14 residues. CDR1 is MGHRA, CDR2 YSYEKL, per germline. V was pared by 1 base and J by 1 base, with 7 bases between. CDR3 region: CASSQVDSQETQYF. The CDR3 region has the DNA TGCGCCAGCAGCCAAGTGGACTCCCAAGAGACCCAGTACTTC.

The table lists this clonotype with many counts. The chain joins TRBV6-1 to TRBJ2-2, with D possibly TRBD1 on 6 matching bases. Trimming took 9 bases from V and 5 from J, leaving 16 bases between them. This CDR3 contains 14 residues. Germline V CDR1 and CDR2: MNHNS, SASEGT. The CDR3: CASRLQGNTGELFF. Written as DNA, the CDR3 is TGTGCCAGTAGGCTCCAGGGGAATACCGGGGAGCTGTTTTTT.

The V and J genes are TRBV20-1 and TRBJ2-1; D call uncertain. With 5 bases removed from V and 1 base from J, the gap between germline ends came to 12 bases. In germline, CDR1 is DFQATT, CDR2 SNEGSKA (reference sequence). The CDR3 loop spans 14 amino acids. CDR3 DNA: TGCAGTGCTGCCCCTGGGCTATCCTACAATGAGCAGTTCTTC. Protein: CSAAPGLSYNEQFF.

V gene TRBV5-5 combines with J gene TRBJ2-2; a weak D match, TRBD2 (5 bases). CDR1 and CDR2 from the germline V gene are SGHKS and YYEKEE (reference sequence). The ends were cut back, 0 bases at V and 2 bases at J, with 11 bases in the middle. CDR3 length: 16 amino acids. CDR3 in amino acids: CASSLGAAVNTGELFF. The DNA of the CDR3 is TGTGCCAGCAGCTTGGGAGCGGCTGTAAACACCGGGGAGCTGTTTTTT.

This clonotype appeared a few times. V gene TRBV6-1 combines with J gene TRBJ1-1, with D unclear. CDR3 length equals 13 residues. V lost 6 bases to trimming and J lost 2 bases, with 10 bases between them. Per germline, CDR1 MNHNS and CDR2 SASEGT. The CDR3 bases are TGTGCCAGCAGGATTACAGCTAACACTGAAGCTTTCTTT. It translates to CASRITANTEAFF.

This clonotype was observed a few times. V gene TRBV7-9 combines with J gene TRBJ2-3; 9 positions match TRBD2. The V gene's germline CDR1 is SEHNR and CDR2 FQNEAQ (reference sequence). There are 17 residues in the CDR3. With 5 bases clipped from V and 2 bases from J, the junction kept 11 bases outside the gene matches. DNA of the CDR3: TGTGCCAGCAGCCCAAGAGGGAGACTAGCGGACACAGATACGCAGTATTTT. Encoded protein: CASSPRGRLADTDTQYF.

The J gene is TRBJ1-1, the V gene TRBV29-1, with TRBD1 matching over 8 bases. The CDR3 is made up of 15 amino acids. CDR1 is SQVTM, CDR2 ANQGSEA, per germline. V was clipped by 7 bases and J by 4 bases; unmatched bases: 14. DNA for the CDR3: TGCAGCGCACGACTTGGACAGGGAGGACTCACTGAAGCTTTCTTT. Translation gives CSARLGQGGLTEAFF. The full variable domain, completed using reference TRBV29-1 and TRBJ1-1, is SAVISQKPSRDICQRGTSLTIQCQVDSQVTMMFWYRQQPGQSLTLIATANQGSEATYESGFVIDKFPISRPNLTFSTLTVSNMSPEDSSIYLCSARLGQGGLTEAFFGQGTRLTVV.